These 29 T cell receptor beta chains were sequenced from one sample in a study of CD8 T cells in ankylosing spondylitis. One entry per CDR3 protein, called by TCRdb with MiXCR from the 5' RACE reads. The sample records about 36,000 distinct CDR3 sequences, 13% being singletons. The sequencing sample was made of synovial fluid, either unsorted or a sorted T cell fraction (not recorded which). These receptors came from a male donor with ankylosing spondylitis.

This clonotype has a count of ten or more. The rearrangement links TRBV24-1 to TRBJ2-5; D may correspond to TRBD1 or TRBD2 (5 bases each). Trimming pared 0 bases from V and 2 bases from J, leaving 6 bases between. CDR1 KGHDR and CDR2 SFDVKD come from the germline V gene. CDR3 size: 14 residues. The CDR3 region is CATSDLGGQETQYF. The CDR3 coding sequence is TGTGCCACCAGTGATTTGGGGGGTCAAGAGACCCAGTACTTC.

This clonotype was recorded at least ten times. The CDR3 DNA follows: TGTGCCAGCAGCCAAGGGGGGGGCGGCTCCTACAATGAGCAGTTCTTC. Its protein is CASSQGGGGSYNEQFF. The rearrangement joins TRBV4-2 to TRBJ2-1, with D maybe TRBD2 (7 bases). V lost 1 base to trimming and J lost 0 bases, with 10 bases between them. Germline V gene lookup returns CDR1 LGHNA and CDR2 YNFKEQ. The CDR3 totals 16 residues.

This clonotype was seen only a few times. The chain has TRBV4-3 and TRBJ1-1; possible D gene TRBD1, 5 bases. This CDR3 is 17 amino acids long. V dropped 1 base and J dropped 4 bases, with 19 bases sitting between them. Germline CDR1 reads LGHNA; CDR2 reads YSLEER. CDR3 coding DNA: TGCGCCAGCAGCCAAGGGGATAGGGGCGGAAGGCTCACTGAAGCTTTCTTT. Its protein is CASSQGDRGGRLTEAFF.

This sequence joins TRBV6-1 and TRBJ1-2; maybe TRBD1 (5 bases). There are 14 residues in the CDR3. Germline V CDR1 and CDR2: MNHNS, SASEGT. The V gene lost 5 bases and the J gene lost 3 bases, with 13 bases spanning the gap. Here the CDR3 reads CASSPPGLYYGYTF. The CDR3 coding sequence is TGTGCCAGCAGTCCACCGGGACTCTACTATGGCTACACCTTC.

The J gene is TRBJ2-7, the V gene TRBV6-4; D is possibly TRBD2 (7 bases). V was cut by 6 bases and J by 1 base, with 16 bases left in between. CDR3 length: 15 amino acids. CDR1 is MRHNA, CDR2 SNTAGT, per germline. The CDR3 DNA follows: TGTGCCAGCAGCGTACAGGGTAGCGGGTCCTACGAGCAGTACTTC. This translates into CASSVQGSGSYEQYF.

CDR3 in DNA: TGTGCCAGCAGCTCGGACAGGGCGGACGAGCAGTACTTC. Its protein product is CASSSDRADEQYF. The chain links TRBV7-9 to TRBJ2-7; TRBD1 agrees at 8 bases. Losses at the gene ends were 4 bases for V and 5 bases for J; bases not matched to a gene: 4. Germline values: CDR1 SEHNR, CDR2 FQNEAQ (reference sequence). The CDR3 runs to 13 residues.

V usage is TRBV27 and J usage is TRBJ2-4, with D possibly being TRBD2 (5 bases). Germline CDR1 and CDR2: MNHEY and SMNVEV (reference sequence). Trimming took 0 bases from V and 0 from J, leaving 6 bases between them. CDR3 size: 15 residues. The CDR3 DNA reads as TGTGCCAGCAGTTTATCGCGGGTAGCCAAAAACATTCAGTACTTC. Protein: CASSLSRVAKNIQYF.

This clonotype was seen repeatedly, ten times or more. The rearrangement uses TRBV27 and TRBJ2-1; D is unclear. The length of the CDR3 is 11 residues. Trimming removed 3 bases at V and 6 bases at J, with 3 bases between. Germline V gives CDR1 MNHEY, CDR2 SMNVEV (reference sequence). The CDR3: CASSFGNEQFF. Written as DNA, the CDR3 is TGTGCCAGCAGTTTCGGCAATGAGCAGTTCTTC.

As DNA, the CDR3 is TGTGCCAGCAGTCCACCGGGAATAGAACATGAAAAACTGTTTTTT. As protein: CASSPPGIEHEKLFF. This chain connects TRBV6-2 or TRBV6-3 to TRBJ1-4; D gene uncertain. There are 15 residues in the CDR3. CDR1 is MNHEY and CDR2 is SVGEGT in the germline V gene. Deletions cut 5 bases from V and 6 bases from J, with 16 bases between.

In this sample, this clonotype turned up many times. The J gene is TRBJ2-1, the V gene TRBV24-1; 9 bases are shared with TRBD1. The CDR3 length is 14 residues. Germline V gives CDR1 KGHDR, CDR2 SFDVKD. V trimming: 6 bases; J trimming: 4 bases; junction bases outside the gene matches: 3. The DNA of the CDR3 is TGTGCCACCAGTACAGGGGGCTGGTACAATGAGCAGTTCTTC. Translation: CATSTGGWYNEQFF.

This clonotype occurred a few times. The chain's CDR3 is CASSVGSGLDTQYF. The CDR3 DNA sequence: TGTGCCAGCAGCGTAGGGTCCGGACTAGATACGCAGTATTTT. V gene TRBV9 combines with J gene TRBJ2-3, with a weak D call TRBD2 (5 bases). The germline V and J ends were trimmed by 0 bases and 5 bases, with 10 bases remaining between them. The CDR3 is 14 residues long. Germline CDR1 SGDLS, CDR2 YYNGEE.

CDR3 region: CASSRVAGTGSDTQYF. The CDR3 coding sequence is TGTGCCAGTAGTCGGGTCGCAGGGACAGGGTCAGATACGCAGTATTTT. The chain carries TRBV19 and TRBJ2-3, with 9 bases aligning to TRBD1. The germline V gene has CDR1 LNHDA and CDR2 SQIVND (reference sequence). This CDR3 is built from 16 residues. V gave up 5 bases and J gave up 4 bases; unmatched junction bases: 10.

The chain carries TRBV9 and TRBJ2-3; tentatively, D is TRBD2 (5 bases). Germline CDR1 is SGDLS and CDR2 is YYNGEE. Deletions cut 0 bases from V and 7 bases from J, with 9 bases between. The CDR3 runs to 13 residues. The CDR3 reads CASSVVSGNTQYF. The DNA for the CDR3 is TGTGCCAGCAGCGTAGTTTCCGGGAATACGCAGTATTTT. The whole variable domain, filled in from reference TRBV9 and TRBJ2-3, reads DSGVTQTPKHLITATGQRVTLRCSPRSGDLSVYWYQQSLDQGLQFLIQYYNGEERAKGNILERFSAQQFPDLHSELNLSSLELGDSALYFCASSVVSGNTQYFGPGTRLTVL.

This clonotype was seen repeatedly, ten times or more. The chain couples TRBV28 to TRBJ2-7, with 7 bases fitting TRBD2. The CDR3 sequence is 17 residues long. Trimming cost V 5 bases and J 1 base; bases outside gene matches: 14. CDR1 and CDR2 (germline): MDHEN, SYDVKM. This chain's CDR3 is CASSPPSGGSKSYEQYF. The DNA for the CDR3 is TGTGCCAGCAGTCCACCCTCGGGCGGGAGTAAATCCTACGAGCAGTACTTC.

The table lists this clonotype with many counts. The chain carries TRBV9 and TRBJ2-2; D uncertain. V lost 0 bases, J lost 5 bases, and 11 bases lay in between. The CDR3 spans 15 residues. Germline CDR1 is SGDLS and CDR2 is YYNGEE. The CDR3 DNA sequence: TGTGCCAGCAGCGTAGCTTACGAACTTACCGGGGAGCTGTTTTTT. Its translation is CASSVAYELTGELFF.

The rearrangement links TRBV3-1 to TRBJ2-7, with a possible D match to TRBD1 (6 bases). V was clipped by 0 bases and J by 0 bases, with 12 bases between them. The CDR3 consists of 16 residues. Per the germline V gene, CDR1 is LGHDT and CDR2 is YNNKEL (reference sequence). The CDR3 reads CASSQEGQGPSYEQYF. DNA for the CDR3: TGTGCCAGCAGCCAAGAAGGTCAGGGGCCCTCCTACGAGCAGTACTTC.

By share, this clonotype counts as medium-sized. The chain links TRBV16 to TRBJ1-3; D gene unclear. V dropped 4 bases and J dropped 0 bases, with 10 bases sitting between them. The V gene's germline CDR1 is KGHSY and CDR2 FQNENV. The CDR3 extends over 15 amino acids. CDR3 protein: CASSPRGDSGNTIYF. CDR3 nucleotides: TGTGCCAGCAGCCCGCGGGGTGACTCTGGAAACACCATATATTTT.

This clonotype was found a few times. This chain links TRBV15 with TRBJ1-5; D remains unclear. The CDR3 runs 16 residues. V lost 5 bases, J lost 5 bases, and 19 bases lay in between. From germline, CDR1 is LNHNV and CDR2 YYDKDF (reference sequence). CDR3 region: CATSLPWVRQDQPQHF. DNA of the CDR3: TGTGCCACCAGCCTCCCTTGGGTACGTCAGGATCAGCCCCAGCATTTT.

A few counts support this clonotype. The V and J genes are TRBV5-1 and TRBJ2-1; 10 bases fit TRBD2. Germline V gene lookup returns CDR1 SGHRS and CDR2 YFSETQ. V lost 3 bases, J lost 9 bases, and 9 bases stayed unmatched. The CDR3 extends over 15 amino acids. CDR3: CASSSLAGEVCEQFF. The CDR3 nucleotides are TGCGCCAGCAGCTCTCTAGCGGGAGAAGTTTGTGAGCAGTTCTTC.

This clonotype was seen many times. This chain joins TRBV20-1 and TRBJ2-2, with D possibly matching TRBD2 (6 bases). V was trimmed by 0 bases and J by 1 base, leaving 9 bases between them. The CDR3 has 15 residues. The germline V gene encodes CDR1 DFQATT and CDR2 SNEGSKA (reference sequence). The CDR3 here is CSARDSRENTGELFF. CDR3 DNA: TGCAGTGCTAGAGATTCGCGGGAGAACACCGGGGAGCTGTTTTTT.

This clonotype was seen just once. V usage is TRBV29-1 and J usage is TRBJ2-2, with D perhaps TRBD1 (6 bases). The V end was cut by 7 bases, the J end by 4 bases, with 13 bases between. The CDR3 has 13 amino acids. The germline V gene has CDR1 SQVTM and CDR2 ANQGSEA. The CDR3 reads CSGNQGRTGELFF. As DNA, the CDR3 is TGCAGCGGGAACCAGGGGCGCACCGGGGAGCTGTTTTTT.

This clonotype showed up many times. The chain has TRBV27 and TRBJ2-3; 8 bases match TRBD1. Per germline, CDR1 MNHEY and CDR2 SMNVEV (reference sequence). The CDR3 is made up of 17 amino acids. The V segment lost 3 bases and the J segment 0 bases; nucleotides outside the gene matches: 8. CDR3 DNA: TGTGCCAGCAGTTTCCAACAGGGGGAAGCTAGCACAGATACGCAGTATTTT. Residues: CASSFQQGEASTDTQYF.

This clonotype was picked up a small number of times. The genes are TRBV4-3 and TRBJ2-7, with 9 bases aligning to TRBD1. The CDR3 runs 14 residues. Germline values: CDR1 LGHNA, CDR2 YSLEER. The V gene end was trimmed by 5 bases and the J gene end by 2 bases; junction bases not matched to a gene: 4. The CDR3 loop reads CASSKWTGAYEQYF. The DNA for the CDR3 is TGCGCCAGCAGCAAATGGACAGGGGCCTACGAGCAGTACTTC.

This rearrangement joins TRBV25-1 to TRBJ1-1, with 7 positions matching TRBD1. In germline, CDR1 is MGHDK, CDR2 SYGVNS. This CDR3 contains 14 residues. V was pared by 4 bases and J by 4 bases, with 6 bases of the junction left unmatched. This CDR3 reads CASSATGSSTEAFF. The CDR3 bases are TGTGCCAGCAGTGCGACAGGGTCGAGCACTGAAGCTTTCTTT. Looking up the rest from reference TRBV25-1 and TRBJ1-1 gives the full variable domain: EADIYQTPRYLVIGTGKKITLECSQTMGHDKMYWYQQDPGMELHLIHYSYGVNSTEKGDLSSESTVSRIRTEHFPLTLESARPSHTSQYLCASSATGSSTEAFFGQGTRLTVV.

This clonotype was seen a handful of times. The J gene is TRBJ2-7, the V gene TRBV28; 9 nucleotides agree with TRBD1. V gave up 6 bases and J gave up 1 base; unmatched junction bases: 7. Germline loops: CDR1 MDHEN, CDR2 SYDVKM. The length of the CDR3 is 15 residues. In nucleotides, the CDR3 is TGTGCCAGCAGCACCGGGACAGGGATTTCCTACGAGCAGTACTTC. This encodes CASSTGTGISYEQYF.

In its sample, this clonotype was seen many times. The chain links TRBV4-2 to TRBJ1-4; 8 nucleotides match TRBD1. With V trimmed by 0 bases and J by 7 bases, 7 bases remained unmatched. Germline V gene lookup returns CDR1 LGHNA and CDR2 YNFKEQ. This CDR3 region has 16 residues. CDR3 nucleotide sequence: TGTGCCAGCAGCCAAGAGACGGGGACAGGCGGTGAAAAACTGTTTTTT. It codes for CASSQETGTGGEKLFF.

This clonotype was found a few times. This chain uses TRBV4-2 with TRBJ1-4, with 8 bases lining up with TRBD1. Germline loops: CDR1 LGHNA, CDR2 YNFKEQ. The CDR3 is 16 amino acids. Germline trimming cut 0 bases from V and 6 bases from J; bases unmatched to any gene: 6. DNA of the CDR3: TGTGCCAGCAGCCAAGATTTGGGGACAGGAGATGAAAAACTGTTTTTT. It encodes CASSQDLGTGDEKLFF.

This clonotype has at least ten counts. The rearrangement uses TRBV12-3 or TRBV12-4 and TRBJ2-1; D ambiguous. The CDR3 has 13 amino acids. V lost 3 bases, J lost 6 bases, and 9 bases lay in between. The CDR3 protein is CASSFGTINEQFF. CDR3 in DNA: TGTGCCAGCAGTTTCGGTACTATCAATGAGCAGTTCTTC.

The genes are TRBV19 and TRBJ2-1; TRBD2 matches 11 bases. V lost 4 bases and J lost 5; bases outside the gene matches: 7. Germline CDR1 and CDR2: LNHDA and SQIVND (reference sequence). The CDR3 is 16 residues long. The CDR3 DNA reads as TGTGCCAGTAGTACCCCGACTAGCGGGGACCACAATGAGCAGTTCTTC. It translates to CASSTPTSGDHNEQFF.